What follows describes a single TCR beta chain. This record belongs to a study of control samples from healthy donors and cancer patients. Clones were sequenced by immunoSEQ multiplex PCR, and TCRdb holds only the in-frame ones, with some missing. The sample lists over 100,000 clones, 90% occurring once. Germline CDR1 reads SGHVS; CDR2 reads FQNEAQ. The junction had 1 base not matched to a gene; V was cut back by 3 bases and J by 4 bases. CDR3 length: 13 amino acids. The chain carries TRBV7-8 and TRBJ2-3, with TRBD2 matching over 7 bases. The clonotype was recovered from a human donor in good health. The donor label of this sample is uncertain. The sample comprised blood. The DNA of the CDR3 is TGTGCCAGCAGCTTTGGGGGGGCAGATACGCAGTATTTT. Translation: CASSFGGADTQYF. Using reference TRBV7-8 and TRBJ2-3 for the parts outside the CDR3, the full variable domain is GAGVSQSPRYKVAKRGQDVALRCDPISGHVSLFWYQQALGQGPEFLTYFQNEAQLDKSGLPSDRFFAERPEGSVSTLKIQRTQQEDSAVYLCASSFGGADTQYFGPGTRLTVL.